Below, 14 T cell receptor beta chains from the same sample are listed, as sequenced in a study of blood T cells in healthy people across ages (dated by TCRdb to 2015 to 2017). The protocol used for the library was 5' RACE. TCRdb names Illumina HiSeq 2500 as the instrument used. A second about 7 to 11 cycle PCR used a sample-barcoded 5' primer and a J-beta primer mix. TCRdb handled the public reads itself, with Q25 trimming in fastp and clone calling in MiXCR, and kept productive beta chains. Under each unique CDR3 protein, matching rows form one entry showing the most common genes and DNA. The sample table lists about 680,000 distinct CDR3 sequences, approximately 49% of them with a count of one. Roughly 30% of the sample rests with the top ten. The sample was blood. The source of these receptors is a woman aged 60 to 75 in good health.

The chain employs TRBV6-5 and TRBJ1-2, with TRBD1 as a possible D gene (5 bases). Germline CDR1 and CDR2: MNHEY and SVGAGI. This CDR3 comprises 13 residues. The germline V and J ends were trimmed by 7 bases and 5 bases, with 14 bases remaining between them. The CDR3 sequence: CASTAGLFYGYTF. The DNA of the CDR3 is TGTGCCAGCACTGCGGGACTTTTTTATGGCTACACCTTC.

Comment on this clonotype: An end of the junction differs from the germline gene, which may be a read error. V usage is TRBV15 and J usage is TRBJ2-5, with TRBD2 matching over 12 bases. Per the germline V gene, CDR1 is LNHNV and CDR2 is YYDKDF (reference sequence). The CDR3 length is 16 residues. The DNA for the CDR3 is TGTGCCACCAGCAGAGATCTGTCTAGCGGGAGGGAGACCCGGTACTTC. This sequence encodes CATSRDLSSGRETRYF.

The rearrangement links TRBV7-2 to TRBJ2-5; possibly TRBD1 or TRBD2 for D (5 bases each). This CDR3 is built from 16 residues. CDR1 is SGHTA and CDR2 is FQGNSA in the germline V gene. V was clipped by 3 bases and J by 2 bases, with 16 bases between them. CDR3 loop: CTSSLAGMGEQETQYF. DNA of the CDR3: TGTACCAGCAGCTTGGCCGGGATGGGGGAACAAGAGACCCAGTACTTC.

This sequence joins TRBV27 and TRBJ2-7; D remains unclear. The V end was cut by 3 bases, the J end by 0 bases, with 9 bases between. The CDR3 extends over 14 amino acids. Germline loops: CDR1 MNHEY, CDR2 SMNVEV (reference sequence). The CDR3 bases are TGTGCCAGCAGTTTCGCGATCAGCTCCTACGAGCAGTACTTC. This gives the protein CASSFAISSYEQYF.

A note on this clonotype: This clone may be a read error of a much larger clone one base away. The gene calls are TRBV6-2 or TRBV6-3 and TRBJ2-1, with 7 bases identical to TRBD1. This CDR3 contains 15 residues. Germline V gene lookup returns CDR1 MNHEY and CDR2 SVGEGT. DNA of the CDR3: TGTACCAGCAGTTACTCGCACAGGGGTGGGGATGAGCAGTTCTTC. Translating gives CTSSYSHRGGDEQFF.

This clonotype was detected a few times. V is TRBV4-2 and J is TRBJ1-2, with 9 bases identical to TRBD1. CDR3 length: 15 amino acids. Trimming at V came to 4 bases and at J to 6 bases, leaving 9 bases not matched to a gene. From germline, CDR1 is LGHNA and CDR2 YNFKEQ. In DNA form, the CDR3 reads TGTGCCAGCAGCCCCTTCCTCACAGGGGGCAATGGCTACACCTTC. As protein: CASSPFLTGGNGYTF.

The chain links TRBV4-2 to TRBJ2-1; tentative D call: TRBD1 (6 bases). Trimming took 5 bases from V and 6 from J, leaving 17 bases between them. The CDR3 runs 15 residues. The germline CDR1 and CDR2 sequences are LGHNA and YNFKEQ. CDR3 bases: TGTGCCAGCAGCTACGAGACAGGAGGACCCAATGAGCAGTTCTTC. It encodes CASSYETGGPNEQFF.

The chain employs TRBV20-1 and TRBJ2-7; D may be TRBD2 (6 bases). The germline V gene has CDR1 DFQATT and CDR2 SNEGSKA (reference sequence). Trimming took off 1 base at V and 0 bases at J, with 13 bases between the two ends. CDR3 length: 15 residues. CDR3 bases: TGCAGTGCTAGAGTGGGGGGTAGCCCCTCCTACGAGCAGTACTTC. Translated, it gives CSARVGGSPSYEQYF.

V gene TRBV5-1 combines with J gene TRBJ1-4; TRBD1 agrees at 7 bases. The J segment lost 4 bases and the V segment lost 4 bases, leaving 4 bases of the junction unmatched. Looked up from germline, CDR1 is SGHRS and CDR2 is YFSETQ. The CDR3 has 14 residues. The CDR3 DNA sequence: TGCGCCAGCAGCACGGGACAGCGTAATGAAAAACTGTTTTTT. It encodes CASSTGQRNEKLFF.

The genes are TRBV28 and TRBJ2-7; D might be TRBD1 (5 bases). The length of the CDR3 is 13 residues. Germline V lookup: CDR1 MDHEN, CDR2 SYDVKM. The germline V and J ends were trimmed by 10 bases and 1 base, with 14 bases remaining between them. In DNA, the CDR3 is TGTGCCATCCAGGGCGGACATTCCTACGAGCAGTACTTC. Encoded protein: CAIQGGHSYEQYF.

This rearrangement joins TRBV7-2 to TRBJ2-1; the D is unclear. The CDR3 spans 14 residues. Per the germline V gene, CDR1 is SGHTA and CDR2 is FQGNSA. Trimming removed 6 bases at V and 0 bases at J, with 9 bases between. The CDR3 DNA reads TGTGCCAGCAGGCCTACGGGCTCCTACAATGAGCAGTTCTTC. Protein sequence: CASRPTGSYNEQFF.

This chain links TRBV20-1 with TRBJ2-7, with D perhaps TRBD2 (6 bases). Germline V CDR1 and CDR2: DFQATT, SNEGSKA (reference sequence). With 5 bases removed from V and 5 bases from J, the gap between germline ends came to 22 bases. The CDR3 spans 15 residues. CDR3 bases: TGCAGTGCTCCCCGACCAGGGACTCCATCCGACGAGCAGTACTTC. It yields the protein CSAPRPGTPSDEQYF.

This clonotype has more than one count but fewer than ten. V is TRBV7-3 and J is TRBJ2-1, with 10 bases lining up with TRBD2. V gave up 2 bases and J gave up 6 bases; unmatched junction bases: 4. Germline V gives CDR1 SGHTA, CDR2 FQGTGA. This CDR3 is 15 amino acids long. CDR3 region: CASSLWTSGINEQFF. The CDR3 bases are TGTGCCAGCAGCTTATGGACTAGCGGAATCAATGAGCAGTTCTTC.

The rearrangement uses TRBV7-2 and TRBJ1-2, with D unresolved. Per germline, CDR1 SGHTA and CDR2 FQGNSA. V was cut by 2 bases and J by 4 bases, with 14 bases left in between. The CDR3 is 15 residues long. CDR3 in DNA: TGTGCCAGCAGCTTAAGGGTCGGGCAGGCCTATGGCTACACCTTC. Its translation is CASSLRVGQAYGYTF.